One and the same sample provided the 31 T cell receptor beta chains below, sequenced in a study of T cells in Graves' hyperthyroidism and ophthalmopathy. The TCR beta CDR3 regions underwent amplification using RNA transcripts as the source. Primed by the HTBI set, a first-round RT-PCR was run on the TCR CDR3. TCRdb redid the calling of the multiplex PCR reads with MiXCR, one entry per CDR3 protein. The sample lists 250,000 to 400,000 distinct CDR3 sequences, roughly 15% occurring once. Specimen: blood. The receptors were sampled from a woman between 35 and 50 years old with Graves' ophthalmopathy.

This clonotype appeared a few times. This chain links TRBV30 with TRBJ2-2; the match to TRBD2 covers 7 bases. This CDR3 comprises 14 residues. Trimming cost V 4 bases and J 4 bases; bases outside gene matches: 6. Germline CDR1 is GTSNPN and CDR2 is SVGIG (reference sequence). As DNA, the CDR3 is TGTGCCTGGAAGGCGGGAGTGGCCACCGGGGAGCTGTTTTTT. Protein: CAWKAGVATGELFF.

This clonotype was seen many times. The rearrangement uses TRBV11-2 and TRBJ2-3, with a tentative D call TRBD2 (7 bases). Trimming removed 3 bases at V and 5 bases at J, with 15 bases between. Per the germline V gene, CDR1 is SGHAT and CDR2 is FQNNGV. The CDR3 runs 15 residues. The CDR3 coding sequence is TGTGCCAGCAGCTTTACGGGGGGCCGGGGAGATACGCAGTATTTT. Protein: CASSFTGGRGDTQYF.

This clonotype was counted ten times or more. V gene TRBV5-8 combines with J gene TRBJ1-2; TRBD1 is a possible D gene (5 bases). The CDR3 has 16 amino acids. Germline loops: CDR1 SGHTS, CDR2 YDEGEE. Trimming pared 5 bases from V and 8 bases from J, leaving 25 bases between. CDR3 sequence (DNA): TGTGCCAGCAGACGTAATTTGGGACCGAGCTTCGAGGGCTACACCTTC. The encoded protein is CASRRNLGPSFEGYTF.

This clonotype has a count of ten or more. V is TRBV7-2 and J is TRBJ1-5, with D possibly being TRBD1 (6 bases). Germline lookup yields CDR1 SGHTA and CDR2 FQGNSA. V was shortened by 1 base and J by 7 bases, with 8 bases between the two germline ends. The CDR3 is made up of 13 amino acids. CDR3 DNA sequence: TGTGCCAGCAGCTTAGTCAGGGGACAGCCCCAGCATTTT. Protein product: CASSLVRGQPQHF. Full variable domain (outside the CDR3, taken from reference TRBV7-2 and TRBJ1-5): GAGVSQSPSNKVTEKGKDVELRCDPISGHTALYWYRQSLGQGLEFLIYFQGNSAPDKSGLPSDRFSAERTGGSVSTLTIQRTQQEDSAVYLCASSLVRGQPQHFGDGTRLSIL.

This clonotype was found many times. The chain is built from TRBV7-9 and TRBJ2-1; D is uncertain. The CDR3 extends over 14 amino acids. Germline loops: CDR1 SEHNR, CDR2 FQNEAQ (reference sequence). The V and J ends lost 4 bases and 9 bases respectively, with 16 bases between them. In DNA form, the CDR3 reads TGTGCCAGCAGCTCGGGTGTGTGGGATTTTGAGCAGTTCTTC. It specifies CASSSGVWDFEQFF. The full variable domain, completed using reference TRBV7-9 and TRBJ2-1, is DTGVSQNPRHKITKRGQNVTFRCDPISEHNRLYWYRQTLGQGPEFLTYFQNEAQLEKSRLLSDRFSAERPKGSFSTLEIQRTEQGDSAMYLCASSSGVWDFEQFFGPGTRLTVL.

Ten or more counts support this clonotype. This CDR3 reads CSASGVGAIQETQYF. CDR3 sequence (DNA): TGCAGTGCTAGTGGCGTAGGGGCAATACAAGAGACCCAGTACTTC. The V and J genes are TRBV20-1 and TRBJ2-5; D is perhaps TRBD1 (5 bases). Germline assignment: CDR1 DFQATT and CDR2 SNEGSKA (reference sequence). The CDR3 contains 15 residues. The germline V and J ends were trimmed by 3 bases and 2 bases, with 16 bases remaining between them.

This CDR3 reads CSARDRGGGTGELFF. CDR3 bases: TGCAGTGCTAGAGATCGGGGGGGAGGCACCGGGGAGCTGTTTTTT. The chain uses TRBV20-1 and TRBJ2-2; 8 positions match TRBD2. V was clipped by 0 bases and J by 4 bases; unmatched bases: 4. From germline, CDR1 is DFQATT and CDR2 SNEGSKA (reference sequence). The CDR3 consists of 15 residues.

This clonotype was observed many times. V and J are TRBV29-1 and TRBJ1-1; TRBD1 matches at 7 bases. There are 13 residues in the CDR3. V trimming: 4 bases; J trimming: 6 bases; junction bases outside the gene matches: 8. In germline, CDR1 is SQVTM, CDR2 ANQGSEA. The CDR3 DNA is TGCAGCGTTGGTAGGCAGGGGGGCGCTGAAGCTTTCTTT. Its protein product is CSVGRQGGAEAFF. Variable domain in full (rest from reference TRBV29-1 and TRBJ1-1): SAVISQKPSRDICQRGTSLTIQCQVDSQVTMMFWYRQQPGQSLTLIATANQGSEATYESGFVIDKFPISRPNLTFSTLTVSNMSPEDSSIYLCSVGRQGGAEAFFGQGTRLTVV.

In its sample, this clonotype was seen a few times. The chain carries TRBV10-1 and TRBJ2-7, with 9 bases fitting TRBD1. CDR1 and CDR2 from the germline V gene are WNHNN and SYGVQD (reference sequence). The CDR3 runs to 15 residues. V dropped 10 bases and J dropped 1; count of bases not matched to a gene: 11. The CDR3 loop is CAIFYGTGFSYEQYF. The CDR3 DNA follows: TGCGCCATCTTCTACGGGACAGGGTTTTCCTACGAGCAGTACTTC.

This clonotype was seen at least ten times. The V call is TRBV28, the J call TRBJ1-4, with D possibly TRBD1 on 6 matching bases. Germline V gene lookup returns CDR1 MDHEN and CDR2 SYDVKM. The CDR3 contains 14 residues. Trimming cost V 4 bases and J 5 bases, with 11 bases left between them. The chain's CDR3 is CASSSGQWNEKLFF. DNA of the CDR3: TGTGCCAGCAGTTCCGGACAGTGGAATGAAAAACTGTTTTTT.

This clonotype was seen a few times. The V call is TRBV7-9, the J call TRBJ2-5, with TRBD2 matching 8 bases. Per the germline V gene, CDR1 is SEHNR and CDR2 is FQNEAQ (reference sequence). V dropped 0 bases and J dropped 0; count of bases not matched to a gene: 6. The CDR3 sequence is 17 residues long. DNA of the CDR3: TGTGCCAGCAGCTTAGCGTCGGCGGGGGGACACCAAGAGACCCAGTACTTC. It yields the protein CASSLASAGGHQETQYF.

In this sample, this clonotype turned up many times. CDR3 coding DNA: TGTGCCAGCAGCCAAGAAGGTAGCGTTTACAATGAGCAGTTCTTC. Its protein is CASSQEGSVYNEQFF. The V gene is TRBV3-1, the J gene TRBJ2-1; TRBD2 might be the D (5 bases). This CDR3 has 15 residues. V lost 0 bases to trimming and J lost 4 bases, with 10 bases between them. Per the germline V gene, CDR1 is LGHDT and CDR2 is YNNKEL (reference sequence).

This clonotype was seen repeatedly, ten times or more. The chain couples TRBV10-2 to TRBJ2-1; the D gene could be TRBD1 or TRBD2 (5 bases each). The CDR3 totals 15 residues. V was cut by 3 bases and J by 2 bases, with 11 bases left in between. Germline V lookup: CDR1 WSHSY, CDR2 SAAADI. The CDR3 DNA reads TGCGCCAGCAGTGATCGGGGACCAGCCTACAATGAGCAGTTCTTC. This translates into CASSDRGPAYNEQFF.

This clonotype was picked up many times. V is TRBV11-1 and J is TRBJ1-1; no clear D. This CDR3 contains 12 residues. The germline V gene encodes CDR1 SGHAT and CDR2 FQDESV (reference sequence). Trimming pared 5 bases from V and 8 bases from J, leaving 12 bases between. The chain's CDR3 is CASSGPRPEAFF. CDR3 bases: TGTGCCAGCAGCGGGCCGCGGCCAGAAGCTTTCTTT.

The table lists this clonotype with a few counts. This rearrangement joins TRBV13 to TRBJ2-7; D is possibly TRBD1 (6 bases). Trimming stripped 2 bases from V and 2 bases from J, with 10 bases between. In germline, CDR1 is PRHDT, CDR2 FYEKMQ (reference sequence). This CDR3 has 14 amino acids. The CDR3 region is CASSLHRDPYEQYF. The CDR3 DNA is TGTGCCAGCAGCTTACACAGGGATCCCTACGAGCAGTACTTC.

This clonotype was picked up many times. V and J are TRBV7-2 and TRBJ2-1, with D unclear. V was shortened by 5 bases and J by 5 bases, with 19 bases between the two germline ends. The germline CDR1 and CDR2 sequences are SGHTA and FQGNSA. The CDR3 has 16 amino acids. The CDR3 DNA is TGTGCCAGCAGCACCCCCTTGGGCTTCAACCACAATGAGCAGTTCTTC. Its protein product is CASSTPLGFNHNEQFF.

This clonotype has at least ten counts. This rearrangement joins TRBV25-1 to TRBJ2-5, with 10 bases fitting TRBD1. The CDR3 sequence is 17 residues long. V was clipped by 0 bases and J by 4 bases; unmatched bases: 8. CDR1 is MGHDK, CDR2 SYGVNS, per germline. The CDR3 spells CASSEYRRDRGGETQYF. In DNA form, the CDR3 reads TGTGCCAGCAGTGAATATAGGCGGGACAGGGGAGGAGAGACCCAGTACTTC.

The chain uses TRBV4-2 and TRBJ1-1, with D possibly being TRBD1 (6 bases). The CDR3 sequence is 15 residues long. With 4 bases removed from V and 1 base from J, the gap between germline ends came to 13 bases. The V gene's germline CDR1 is LGHNA and CDR2 YNFKEQ. CDR3 bases: TGTGCCAGCAGCCGCACCGGACAGACGAACACTGAAGCTTTCTTT. Translation gives CASSRTGQTNTEAFF.

The sample holds many counts of this clonotype. V gene TRBV2 combines with J gene TRBJ1-1; D is unresolved. This CDR3 contains 13 residues. Germline V gene data show CDR1 as SNHLY and CDR2 as FYNNEI. V gave up 5 bases and J gave up 2 bases, with 9 bases separating them. CDR3 DNA sequence: TGTGCCAGCAGTCCCCGTAGTAACACTGAAGCTTTCTTT. It encodes CASSPRSNTEAFF.

The rearrangement uses TRBV19 and TRBJ1-2; weak D call: TRBD1 (6 bases). Looked up from germline, CDR1 is LNHDA and CDR2 is SQIVND (reference sequence). V was cut by 0 bases and J by 7 bases, with 15 bases left in between. The CDR3 length is 15 residues. The CDR3 sequence is CASSIDQGHWGGYTF. For the CDR3, the DNA is TGTGCCAGTAGTATAGATCAGGGACATTGGGGTGGCTACACCTTC.

The V gene is TRBV2, the J gene TRBJ2-2; 11 bases match TRBD2. Germline-derived CDR1 and CDR2 are SNHLY and FYNNEI. V shed 3 bases, J shed 4 bases, and the junction held 7 bases outside the gene matches. This CDR3 has 17 residues. CDR3 bases: TGTGCCAGCAGTGAGGGTAGCGGGGGGGCCATCACCGGGGAGCTGTTTTTT. It encodes CASSEGSGGAITGELFF. The variable domain in full, with the rest retrieved from reference TRBV2 and TRBJ2-2, is EPEVTQTPSHQVTQMGQEVILRCVPISNHLYFYWYRQILGQKVEFLVSFYNNEISEKSEIFDDQFSVERPDGSNFTLKIRSTKLEDSAMYFCASSEGSGGAITGELFFGEGSRLTVL.

V gene TRBV7-2 combines with J gene TRBJ2-5, with a possible D match to TRBD2 (6 bases). Trimming removed 4 bases at V and 4 bases at J, with 16 bases between. The CDR3 has 15 residues. Germline assignment: CDR1 SGHTA and CDR2 FQGNSA. This chain's CDR3 is CASSSISGLRETQYF. In nucleotides, the CDR3 is TGTGCCAGCAGCTCAATTAGCGGTCTTAGAGAGACCCAGTACTTC.

This clonotype was seen ten or more times. The chain carries TRBV7-2 and TRBJ1-1; a possible D gene is TRBD1 (5 bases). This CDR3 is built from 15 residues. V was pared by 4 bases and J by 3 bases, with 15 bases between. The germline V gene has CDR1 SGHTA and CDR2 FQGNSA. The CDR3 nucleotides read TGTGCCAGCAGCTCGCAGGGAATGAGGCACACTGAAGCTTTCTTT. It is translated as CASSSQGMRHTEAFF.

This clonotype has at least ten counts. The genes are TRBV6-1 and TRBJ1-4; D not certain. The ends were cut back, 7 bases at V and 0 bases at J, with 9 bases in the middle. The CDR3 loop spans 14 amino acids. Germline V gene data show CDR1 as MNHNS and CDR2 as SASEGT. CDR3 DNA sequence: TGTGCCAGCAAGGAGCGCTCAACTAATGAAAAACTGTTTTTT. Translated: CASKERSTNEKLFF.

Ten or more counts support this clonotype. The chain joins TRBV10-3 to TRBJ1-1; D possibly corresponds to TRBD1 (5 bases). In germline, CDR1 is ENHRY, CDR2 SYGVKD. The CDR3 sequence is 12 residues long. Trimming removed 6 bases from V and 2 bases from J, with 7 bases in between. CDR3: CAISQGNTEAFF. DNA for the CDR3: TGTGCCATCAGCCAGGGAAACACTGAAGCTTTCTTT.

This clonotype came up a few times. V usage is TRBV11-2 and J usage is TRBJ2-5; D is perhaps TRBD2 (6 bases). This CDR3 contains 15 residues. From germline, CDR1 is SGHAT and CDR2 FQNNGV. V lost 1 base to trimming and J lost 3 bases, with 12 bases between them. CDR3 in DNA: TGTGCCAGCAGCTTAGGGGGGTGGGGGGAAGAGACCCAGTACTTC. Residues: CASSLGGWGEETQYF.

This clonotype has more than one count but fewer than ten. The chain is built from TRBV5-5 and TRBJ1-1; no firm D call. The V end was cut by 0 bases, the J end by 2 bases, with 8 bases between. Germline V gene lookup returns CDR1 SGHKS and CDR2 YYEKEE (reference sequence). This CDR3 is built from 14 residues. DNA of the CDR3: TGTGCCAGCAGCTTGGGAGGTTTCAACACTGAAGCTTTCTTT. Its translation: CASSLGGFNTEAFF.

This clonotype was seen many times. The chain has TRBV10-3 and TRBJ2-7; maybe TRBD2 (5 bases). This CDR3 region has 12 residues. The germline gives CDR1 ENHRY, CDR2 SYGVKD. Between the trimmed V and J ends, which lost 9 bases and 0 bases, there was a span of 9 bases. The DNA for the CDR3 is TGTGCCATGAGAGGGAGCTCCTACGAGCAGTACTTC. Its protein product is CAMRGSSYEQYF.

In the case of this clonotype: A much larger clonotype is one base distant, so this may be a read error. This chain joins TRBV30 and TRBJ1-1; unclear D gene. Trimming left V 2 bases short and J 8 bases short, with 9 bases between. CDR1 and CDR2 (germline): GTSNPN, SVGIG (reference sequence). The CDR3 spans 11 residues. The CDR3 bases are TGTGCCTGGAGTTATACGACCGAAGCTTTCTTT. Amino acids: CAWSYTTEAFF.

Many counts were recorded for this clonotype. This chain joins TRBV28 and TRBJ1-5; D unclear. This CDR3 comprises 14 residues. The germline gives CDR1 MDHEN, CDR2 SYDVKM. The germline V and J ends were trimmed by 4 bases and 6 bases, with 13 bases remaining between them. CDR3 loop: CASSYALFGQPQHF. The CDR3 DNA reads as TGTGCCAGCAGTTATGCGTTGTTTGGTCAGCCCCAGCATTTT.

The table lists this clonotype with many counts. V and J are TRBV28 and TRBJ2-1; D call uncertain. Trimming cost V 8 bases and J 9 bases, with 8 bases left between them. This CDR3 has 10 residues. Per the germline V gene, CDR1 is MDHEN and CDR2 is SYDVKM. The chain's CDR3 is CASQSVEQFF. DNA for the CDR3: TGTGCCAGCCAATCGGTTGAGCAGTTCTTC.